The clone carrying this T cell receptor (beta chain) was found many times. Its antigen is still unknown. The junction departs from germline at one end; a sequencing error may be responsible. CDR1 SGHRS and CDR2 YFSETQ come from the germline V gene. This CDR3 spans 17 amino acids. This sample is part of a study of identical twins. Findings and caveats of the study: Low generation probability was overrepresented in out-of-frame alpha sequences shared by twins.

TCRdb reanalysed the 5' RACE reads using MiXCR and keeps one entry per CDR3 protein. The table lists roughly 240,000 distinct CDR3 sequences, roughly 7% of them singletons. These data also formed part of another study, on yellow fever vaccine responses in identical twins.

The receptor was isolated from a woman aged 18-29 years in good health. The specimen was memory (CD45RO+) T cells sorted from blood. V and J are TRBV5-1 and TRBJ1-1, with D maybe TRBD1 (5 bases). DNA for the CDR3: TGCGCCAGCAGCTTGACCGGGACCTCCCCGGGGAACGCTGAAGCTTTCTTT. Its protein product is CASSLTGTSPGNAEAFF.